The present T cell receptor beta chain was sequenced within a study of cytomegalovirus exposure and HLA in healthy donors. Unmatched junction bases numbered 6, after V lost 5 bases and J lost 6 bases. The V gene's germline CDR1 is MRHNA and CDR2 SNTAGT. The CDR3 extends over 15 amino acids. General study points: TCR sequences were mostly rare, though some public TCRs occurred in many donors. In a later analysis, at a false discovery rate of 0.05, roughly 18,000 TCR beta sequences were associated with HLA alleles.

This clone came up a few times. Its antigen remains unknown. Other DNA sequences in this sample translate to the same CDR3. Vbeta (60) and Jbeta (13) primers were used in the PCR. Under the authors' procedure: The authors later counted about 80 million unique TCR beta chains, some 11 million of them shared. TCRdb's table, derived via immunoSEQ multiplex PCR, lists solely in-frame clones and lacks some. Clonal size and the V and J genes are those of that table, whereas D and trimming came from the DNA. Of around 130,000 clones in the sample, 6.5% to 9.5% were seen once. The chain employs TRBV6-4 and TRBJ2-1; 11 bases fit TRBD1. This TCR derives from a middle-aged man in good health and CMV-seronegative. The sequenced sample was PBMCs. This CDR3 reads CASSPTGTGGNEQFF. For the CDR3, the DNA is TGTGCCAGCAGTCCGACCGGGACAGGGGGCAATGAGCAGTTCTTC.